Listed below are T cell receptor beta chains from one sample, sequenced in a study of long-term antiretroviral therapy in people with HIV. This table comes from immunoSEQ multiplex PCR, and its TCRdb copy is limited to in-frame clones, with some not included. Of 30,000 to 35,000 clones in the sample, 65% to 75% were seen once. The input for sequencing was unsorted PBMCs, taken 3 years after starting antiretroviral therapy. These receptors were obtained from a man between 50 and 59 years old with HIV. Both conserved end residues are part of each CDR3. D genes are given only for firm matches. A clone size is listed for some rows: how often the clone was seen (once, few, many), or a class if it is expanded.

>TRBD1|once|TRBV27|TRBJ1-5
TGTGCCAGCAGTTTTTCAGGGGGAAATCAGCCCCAGCATTTT
CASSFSGGNQPQHF
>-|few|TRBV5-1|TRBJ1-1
TGCGCCAGCAGCCCGGACGGGAACACTGAAGCTTTCTTT
CASSPDGNTEAFF
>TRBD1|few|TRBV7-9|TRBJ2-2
TGTGCCAGCAGCTTAAAACCGGGCGACAGGGGGCAGGTCACCGGGGAGCTGTTTTTT
CASSLKPGDRGQVTGELFF
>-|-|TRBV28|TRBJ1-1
TGTGCCAGCACCCTTTATCTAGACACTGAAGCTTTCTTT
CASTLYLDTEAFF
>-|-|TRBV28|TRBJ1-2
TGTGCCAGCAGTCCCGGTTCGGGGGAGAATGGCTACACCTTC
CASSPGSGENGYTF
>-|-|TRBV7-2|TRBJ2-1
TGTGCCAGCGGTCGTGGTGGCGGGACGGCCAATGAGCAGTTCTTC
CASGRGGGTANEQFF
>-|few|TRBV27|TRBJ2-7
TGTGCCAGCAGTTTATCGATGAGCAGGAAGCAGTACTTC
CASSLSMSRKQYF
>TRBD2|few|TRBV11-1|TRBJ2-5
TGTGCCAGCAGCGAACGACTAGCGGGGAGGGAGACCCAGTACTTC
CASSERLAGRETQYF
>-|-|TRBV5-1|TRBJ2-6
TGCGCCAGCAGCTCTTGGACTGCTCCGGGGGCCAACGTCCTGACTTTC
CASSSWTAPGANVLTF
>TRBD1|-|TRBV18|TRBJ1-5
TGTGCCAGCTCACTGGGACAGGGAGTGAATCAGCCCCAGCATTTT
CASSLGQGVNQPQHF
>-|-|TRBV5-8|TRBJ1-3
TGTGCCAGCGCTACCCCGGGAAACACCATATATTTT
CASATPGNTIYF
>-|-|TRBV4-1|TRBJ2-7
TGCGCCAGCAGCCAAGATGGATCAGGGTCCTACGAGCAGTACTTC
CASSQDGSGSYEQYF
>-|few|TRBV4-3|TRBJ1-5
TGCGCCAGCAGCCAAGATTCCCATCAGCCCCAGCATTTT
CASSQDSHQPQHF
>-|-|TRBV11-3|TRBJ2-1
TGTGCCAGCAGCCTACAGGGTAGCCCCTACAATGAGCAGTTCTTC
CASSLQGSPYNEQFF
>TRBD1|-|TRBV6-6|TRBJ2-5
TGTGCCAGCAGAGACACACAAGGACAGGGCCAAGAGACCCAGTACTTC
CASRDTQGQGQETQYF
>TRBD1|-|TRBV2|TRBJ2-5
TGTGCCAGCAGTGAACAGGGGGCAGGAGAGACCCAGTACTTC
CASSEQGAGETQYF
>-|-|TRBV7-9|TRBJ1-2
TGTGCCAGCAGCTTATGGTTGCGACTCCACGATAACTATGGCTACACCTTC
CASSLWLRLHDNYGYTF
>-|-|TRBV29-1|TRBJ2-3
TGCAGCGTTGAACTCCTCGAAGCGGATACGCAGTATTTT
CSVELLEADTQYF
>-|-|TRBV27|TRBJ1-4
TGTGCCAGCAGTCCTAGGACAGCGAATGAAAAACTGTTTTTT
CASSPRTANEKLFF
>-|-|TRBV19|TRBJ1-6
TGTGCCACCTCAAATGATGGTCTATGGGACTATAATTCACCCCTCCACTTT
CATSNDGLWDYNSPLHF
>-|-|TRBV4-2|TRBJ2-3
TGTGCCAGCAGCCAAGGAGCAAGAGAGGCAGATACGCAGTATTTT
CASSQGAREADTQYF
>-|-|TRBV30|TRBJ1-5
TGTGCCTGCCGGGACACATCAAATCAGCCCCAGCATTTT
CACRDTSNQPQHF
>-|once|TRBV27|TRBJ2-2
TGTGCCAGCAGTTCCAGGGGGGTCCTGAACACCGGGGAGCTGTTTTTT
CASSSRGVLNTGELFF
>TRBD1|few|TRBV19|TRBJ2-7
TGTGCCAGTGGACAGGGGACCTCCTACGAGCAGTACTTC
CASGQGTSYEQYF
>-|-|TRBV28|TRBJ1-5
TGTGCCAGCAGTCTGGGACGGGTCTTGAATCAGCCCCAGCATTTT
CASSLGRVLNQPQHF
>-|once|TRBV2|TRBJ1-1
TGTGCCAGCAACCTCGGGGGAGGAAACACTGAAGCTTTCTTT
CASNLGGGNTEAFF
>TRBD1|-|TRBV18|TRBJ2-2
TGTGCCAGCTCACGACAGGGACGCGGGGAGCTGTTTTTT
CASSRQGRGELFF
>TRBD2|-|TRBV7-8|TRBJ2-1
TGTGCCAGGGCGAGAGGGGCGGGGGAAACTGAGCAGTTCTTC
CARARGAGETEQFF